These 31 T cell receptor beta chains share one sample of origin, sequenced in a study of cytomegalovirus exposure and HLA in healthy donors. Assay used: immunoSEQ multiplex PCR; TCRdb lists only in-frame clones, some missing. The table lists roughly 170,000 clones, 65% to 85% of them singletons, with 2.5% to 3.5% in the top ten. Sequences were obtained from PBMCs. These receptors all come from a woman aged 18-29 years in good health and CMV-seropositive.

V is TRBV7-9 and J is TRBJ2-1, with TRBD2 identical over 11 bases. J was trimmed by 7 bases and V by 3 bases; bases with no gene match: 5. CDR1 and CDR2 from the germline V gene are SEHNR and FQNEAQ (reference sequence). CDR3 length: 15 amino acids. The CDR3 DNA is TGTGCCAGCAGCTTTGTAGCGGGGGGGAAAAATGAGCAGTTCTTC. Encoded protein: CASSFVAGGKNEQFF.

This rearrangement joins TRBV7-9 to TRBJ1-5; D remains ambiguous. V was pared by 1 base and J by 3 bases, with 7 bases between. CDR1 is SEHNR, CDR2 FQNEAQ, per germline (reference sequence). CDR3 length equals 14 residues. Here the CDR3 reads CASSLDSYNQPQHF. In nucleotides, the CDR3 is TGTGCCAGCAGCTTAGACAGCTACAATCAGCCCCAGCATTTT. The full variable domain, in which reference TRBV7-9 and TRBJ1-5 provide the parts outside the CDR3, is DTGVSQNPRHKITKRGQNVTFRCDPISEHNRLYWYRQTLGQGPEFLTYFQNEAQLEKSRLLSDRFSAERPKGSFSTLEIQRTEQGDSAMYLCASSLDSYNQPQHFGDGTRLSIL.

CDR3: CASSIGPGQGGTGELFF. The CDR3 nucleotides read TGTGCCAGTAGTATAGGACCTGGACAGGGAGGGACCGGGGAGCTGTTTTTT. The chain couples TRBV19 to TRBJ2-2; TRBD1 might be the D (8 bases). V lost 1 base and J lost 5, with 17 bases in between. The CDR3 totals 17 residues. Per the germline V gene, CDR1 is LNHDA and CDR2 is SQIVND (reference sequence). The entire variable domain, with the rest obtained from reference TRBV19 and TRBJ2-2, is as follows: DGGITQSPKYLFRKEGQNVTLSCEQNLNHDAMYWYRQDPGQGLRLIYYSQIVNDFQKGDIAEGYSVSREKKESFPLTVTSAQKNPTAFYLCASSIGPGQGGTGELFFGEGSRLTVL.

V and J are TRBV27 and TRBJ1-2; TRBD1 matches 8 bases. Germline V gene lookup returns CDR1 MNHEY and CDR2 SMNVEV (reference sequence). The CDR3 spans 13 residues. J gave up 10 bases and V 7 bases, and 11 bases lay outside the gene matches. In DNA, the CDR3 is TGTGCCAGCACCCAAGGACAGGGTCAAACCTACACCTTC. It codes for CASTQGQGQTYTF.

The chain carries TRBV2 and TRBJ2-1; 10 nucleotides agree with TRBD2. The CDR3 is 19 amino acids. Germline lookup yields CDR1 SNHLY and CDR2 FYNNEI. V was pared by 10 bases and J by 10 bases, with 28 bases of the junction left unmatched. CDR3 protein: CATILLLSGGAGHHPEQFF. Here the CDR3 DNA reads TGTGCCACGATACTCCTACTAAGCGGGGGGGCAGGTCACCACCCGGAGCAGTTCTTC.

This chain links TRBV5-1 with TRBJ2-1; 7 bases align to TRBD2. This CDR3 has 15 residues. V shed 6 bases, J shed 0 bases, and the junction held 6 bases outside the gene matches. Germline CDR1 reads SGHRS; CDR2 reads YFSETQ. The chain's CDR3 is CASTEGGISYNEQFF. Written as DNA, the CDR3 is TGCGCCAGCACCGAGGGAGGGATCTCCTACAATGAGCAGTTCTTC.

This sequence joins TRBV7-3 and TRBJ2-3; D unresolved. Germline lookup yields CDR1 SGHTA and CDR2 FQGTGA. The CDR3 is 15 amino acids. V lost 2 bases to trimming and J lost 2 bases, with 11 bases between them. The CDR3 DNA sequence: TGTGCCAGCAGCTTAGGGCAGATCCCCACAGATACGCAGTATTTT. Amino acids: CASSLGQIPTDTQYF.

This clone was counted once. J is TRBJ2-7 and V is TRBV18, with D uncertain. Trimming cost V 3 bases and J 7 bases, with 16 bases left between them. The germline V gene has CDR1 KGHSH and CDR2 LQKENI. This CDR3 spans 14 amino acids. The CDR3 bases are TGTGCCAGCTCACCGAATAGGAGACGAGAGGAGCAGTACTTC. Its translation is CASSPNRRREEQYF.

The chain has TRBV27 and TRBJ2-3, with D possibly TRBD2 on 5 matching bases. CDR3 length equals 15 residues. V was cut by 2 bases and J by 2 bases, with 11 bases left in between. Germline CDR1 is MNHEY and CDR2 is SMNVEV (reference sequence). The CDR3 sequence is CASSLLRGNTDTQYF. The CDR3 DNA sequence: TGTGCCAGCAGTTTACTTCGGGGAAACACAGATACGCAGTATTTT.

J is TRBJ1-6 and V is TRBV5-6; the match to TRBD1 covers 10 bases. This CDR3 spans 16 amino acids. The trim removed 5 bases at V and 10 bases at J, leaving 12 bases unmatched. Germline lookup yields CDR1 SGHDT and CDR2 YYEEEE. CDR3 coding DNA: TGTGCCAGCAGATCCCGGGACAGGGGCCATGAATCACCCCTCCACTTT. Amino acids: CASRSRDRGHESPLHF.

The rearrangement links TRBV6-5 to TRBJ1-5; D is undetermined. Germline V gene lookup returns CDR1 MNHEY and CDR2 SVGAGI. The CDR3 spans 14 residues. Trimming shortened V by 2 bases and J by 5 bases, and 10 bases separated the two germline ends. The CDR3 here is CASSYHRQDQPQHF. CDR3 coding DNA: TGTGCCAGCAGTTACCATCGTCAGGATCAGCCCCAGCATTTT.

The CDR3 region is CASSFGQGETQYF. The CDR3 region has the DNA TGTGCCAGCAGCTTTGGACAGGGGGAGACCCAGTACTTC. The V gene is TRBV7-9, the J gene TRBJ2-5, with 9 bases fitting TRBD1. Looked up from germline, CDR1 is SEHNR and CDR2 is FQNEAQ (reference sequence). The CDR3 has 13 residues. The V segment lost 3 bases and the J segment 5 bases; nucleotides outside the gene matches: 1.

In this sample, this clone turned up once. The chain joins TRBV7-3 to TRBJ2-7; D gene unclear. The CDR3 is 12 residues long. Trimming removed 2 bases from V and 1 base from J, with 3 bases in between. Germline values: CDR1 SGHTA, CDR2 FQGTGA. Here the CDR3 reads CASSLQSYEQYF. CDR3 DNA sequence: TGTGCCAGCAGCTTACAGTCCTACGAGCAGTACTTC. The full variable domain, rest sourced from reference TRBV7-3 and TRBJ2-7, is GAGVSQTPSNKVTEKGKYVELRCDPISGHTALYWYRQSLGQGPEFLIYFQGTGAADDSGLPNDRFFAVRPEGSVSTLKIQRTERGDSAVYLCASSLQSYEQYFGPGTRLTVT.

The gene calls are TRBV9 and TRBJ1-2; D is uncertain. Germline V gene sequence: CDR1 SGDLS, CDR2 YYNGEE. Deletions cut 0 bases from V and 2 bases from J, with 8 bases between. The CDR3 spans 14 residues. The CDR3: CASSVAQQNYGYTF. CDR3 nucleotide sequence: TGTGCCAGCAGCGTAGCACAGCAAAACTATGGCTACACCTTC. Full variable domain (remainder filled in from reference TRBV9 and TRBJ1-2): DSGVTQTPKHLITATGQRVTLRCSPRSGDLSVYWYQQSLDQGLQFLIQYYNGEERAKGNILERFSAQQFPDLHSELNLSSLELGDSALYFCASSVAQQNYGYTFGSGTRLTVV.

V usage is TRBV5-1 and J usage is TRBJ1-1; 8 bases line up with TRBD1. The trim removed 4 bases at V and 0 bases at J, leaving 5 bases unmatched. CDR3 size: 15 residues. Per germline, CDR1 SGHRS and CDR2 YFSETQ. The CDR3 loop reads CASSQKTGVNTEAFF. The CDR3 nucleotides are TGCGCCAGCAGCCAAAAGACAGGGGTGAACACTGAAGCTTTCTTT.

This chain joins TRBV5-1 and TRBJ1-2, with no clear D. V lost 5 bases, J lost 1 base, and 9 bases lay in between. The CDR3 sequence is 13 residues long. The germline V gene encodes CDR1 SGHRS and CDR2 YFSETQ. The CDR3 DNA reads TGCGCCAGCAGGGCCAGGATTAACTATGGCTACACCTTC. Translation gives CASRARINYGYTF.

V gene TRBV4-1 combines with J gene TRBJ1-6, with 7 bases fitting TRBD1. The trim removed 0 bases at V and 11 bases at J, leaving 13 bases unmatched. The CDR3 totals 17 residues. Germline V gives CDR1 MGHRA, CDR2 YSYEKL. The CDR3 here is CASSQDNGNRGRAPLHF. In nucleotides, the CDR3 is TGCGCCAGCAGCCAAGATAATGGAAACAGGGGAAGGGCACCCCTCCACTTT.

The chain joins TRBV7-9 to TRBJ1-6; 8 nucleotides line up with TRBD1. The V segment lost 1 base and the J segment 8 bases; nucleotides outside the gene matches: 7. Germline values: CDR1 SEHNR, CDR2 FQNEAQ (reference sequence). The CDR3 runs 16 residues. CDR3 coding DNA: TGTGCCAGCAGCTTAGGGGGGACAGGAGGTCATTCACCCCTCCACTTT. Residues: CASSLGGTGGHSPLHF.

This chain connects TRBV5-1 to TRBJ2-1; D might be TRBD2 (6 bases). The CDR3 is 14 amino acids. Germline V CDR1 and CDR2: SGHRS, YFSETQ. Between the trimmed V and J ends, which lost 1 base and 5 bases, there was a span of 10 bases. As DNA, the CDR3 is TGCGCCAGCAGCTTGAAGGGGACTGACAATGAGCAGTTCTTC. Its translation: CASSLKGTDNEQFF.

The rearrangement links TRBV18 to TRBJ1-1; D is uncertain. CDR1 and CDR2 from the germline V gene are KGHSH and LQKENI. The CDR3 has 12 residues. Between the trimmed V and J ends, which lost 2 bases and 7 bases, there was a span of 8 bases. Here the CDR3 reads CASSPNNYEAFF. CDR3 bases: TGTGCCAGCTCACCAAACAACTATGAAGCTTTCTTT.

The chain is built from TRBV19 and TRBJ2-2, with TRBD1 matching 7 bases. This CDR3 spans 14 amino acids. From germline, CDR1 is LNHDA and CDR2 SQIVND (reference sequence). The J segment lost 2 bases and the V segment lost 7 bases, leaving 4 bases of the junction unmatched. CDR3 bases: TGTGCCAGTACGGGACAGACAAACACCGGGGAGCTGTTTTTT. Translation: CASTGQTNTGELFF.

The chain links TRBV7-9 to TRBJ1-1; tentatively, D is TRBD1 (5 bases). The CDR3 has 18 residues. Trimming took 4 bases from V and 1 from J, leaving 22 bases between them. Per the germline V gene, CDR1 is SEHNR and CDR2 is FQNEAQ (reference sequence). CDR3 coding DNA: TGTGCCAGCAGCTCTTTACGCTCAGGGATGGGGCAGAACACTGAAGCTTTCTTT. It is translated as CASSSLRSGMGQNTEAFF.

The chain is built from TRBV4-1 and TRBJ1-3; weak D call: TRBD1 (6 bases). CDR1 and CDR2 from the germline V gene are MGHRA and YSYEKL. This CDR3 has 13 residues. Trimming removed 4 bases at V and 8 bases at J, with 12 bases between. This chain's CDR3 is CASSLLEGDTIYF. The CDR3 DNA is TGCGCCAGCAGCCTCCTCGAGGGGGACACCATATATTTT.

The chain carries TRBV7-3 and TRBJ1-2; no firm D call. Germline CDR1 and CDR2: SGHTA and FQGTGA. Trimming took off 8 bases at V and 6 bases at J, with 22 bases between the two ends. The CDR3 totals 15 residues. For the CDR3, the DNA is TGTGCCAGCCATAATAAGACACGCCAAGGCGATGGCTACACCTTC. It encodes CASHNKTRQGDGYTF.

The V and J genes are TRBV5-4 and TRBJ1-2; D is unclear. Trimming removed 4 bases at V and 3 bases at J, with 16 bases between. The germline CDR1 and CDR2 sequences are SGHNT and YYREEE (reference sequence). This CDR3 comprises 15 residues. The CDR3 region is CASSPPTGPDYGYTF. The DNA of the CDR3 is TGTGCCAGCAGCCCCCCGACTGGCCCCGACTATGGCTACACCTTC.

The genes are TRBV9 and TRBJ2-5, with 12 bases aligning to TRBD2. Looked up from germline, CDR1 is SGDLS and CDR2 is YYNGEE. The CDR3 runs to 14 residues. The junction had 2 bases not matched to a gene; V was cut back by 3 bases and J by 5 bases. The CDR3 loop reads CASSATSGGETQYF. CDR3 nucleotides: TGTGCCAGCAGCGCAACTAGCGGGGGGGAGACCCAGTACTTC.

The CDR3 DNA follows: TGTGCCAGTACCGCCGGGACAGGGGACTACGAGCAGTACTTC. This encodes CASTAGTGDYEQYF. V is TRBV19 and J is TRBJ2-7, with TRBD1 matching 10 bases. This CDR3 comprises 14 residues. Germline CDR1 reads LNHDA; CDR2 reads SQIVND (reference sequence). Trimming at V came to 7 bases and at J to 3 bases, leaving 6 bases not matched to a gene.

The chain recombines TRBV5-1 with TRBJ2-2; 7 bases align to TRBD2. This CDR3 spans 15 amino acids. V was clipped by 3 bases and J by 1 base; unmatched bases: 3. Germline V gene lookup returns CDR1 SGHRS and CDR2 YFSETQ. In DNA form, the CDR3 reads TGCGCCAGCAGCTCCACGGGGGGGAACACCGGGGAGCTGTTTTTT. It specifies CASSSTGGNTGELFF.

V gene TRBV19 combines with J gene TRBJ1-1; D might be TRBD1 (5 bases). The CDR3 runs to 13 residues. V lost 9 bases, J lost 4 bases, and 15 bases lay in between. Looked up from germline, CDR1 is LNHDA and CDR2 is SQIVND (reference sequence). For the CDR3, the DNA is TGTGCCAGCCGGCCTTCGGGGGGCACTGAAGCTTTCTTT. This encodes CASRPSGGTEAFF. The full variable domain, completed using reference TRBV19 and TRBJ1-1, is DGGITQSPKYLFRKEGQNVTLSCEQNLNHDAMYWYRQDPGQGLRLIYYSQIVNDFQKGDIAEGYSVSREKKESFPLTVTSAQKNPTAFYLCASRPSGGTEAFFGQGTRLTVV.

The J gene is TRBJ2-2, the V gene TRBV7-8; possibly TRBD1 for D (6 bases). The V gene lost 5 bases and the J gene lost 7 bases, with 23 bases spanning the gap. CDR1 SGHVS and CDR2 FQNEAQ come from the germline V gene. CDR3 length: 17 residues. CDR3 region: CASSRTGTTLRSGELFF. As DNA, the CDR3 is TGTGCCAGCAGCAGAACTGGGACAACCTTGAGGAGCGGGGAGCTGTTTTTT.

The chain recombines TRBV6-5 with TRBJ2-7; TRBD1 matches 9 bases. V shed 7 bases and J 5 bases; nucleotides not matched to a gene: 9. In germline, CDR1 is MNHEY, CDR2 SVGAGI. The CDR3 sequence is 14 residues long. The CDR3 DNA follows: TGTGCCAGCACCTCCGGACAGGGGTTTAACGAGCAGTACTTC. It is translated as CASTSGQGFNEQYF.